Each of the 9 T cell receptor beta chains below was sequenced from the same sample in a study of shared clonotypes between healthy human individuals. Here immunoSEQ multiplex PCR was the method, and the copy in TCRdb shows in-frame clones only, minus some. The sample contains hundreds of thousands of clones, roughly four fifths of which appear only once. Sequenced sample: PBMCs. The receptor source for this set is a woman in her thirties or forties in good health. Some clones in this sample may be carry-over from other donors' samples.

Turning to this clone: Only one base separates this from a far larger clonotype, so it likely reflects a read error. The chain links TRBV2 to TRBJ2-2, with TRBD1 matching over 10 bases. The CDR3 length is 16 residues. Germline CDR1 is SNHLY and CDR2 is FYNNEI. The CDR3 DNA sequence: TGTGCCAGCTCCGGGACAGGGGTCGGTCTCACCGGGGAGCTGTCTTTT. Protein sequence: CASSGTGVGLTGELSF.

The chain couples TRBV6-6 to TRBJ1-5; 8 bases are shared with TRBD1. V lost 2 bases to trimming and J lost 3 bases; unmatched junction nucleotides: 3. The CDR3 is 15 amino acids. In germline, CDR1 is MNHNY, CDR2 SVGAGI (reference sequence). The CDR3 DNA follows: TGTGCCAGCAGTTACGGGACAGGCGTCAATCAGCCCCAGCATTTT. Translating it yields CASSYGTGVNQPQHF.

This chain uses TRBV6-1 with TRBJ1-1; D unclear. V lost 3 bases to trimming and J lost 3 bases, with 11 bases between them. CDR3 size: 14 residues. Germline V CDR1 and CDR2: MNHNS, SASEGT. The CDR3 bases are TGTGCCAGCAGTGAGGTGGATAGGTACACTGAAGCTTTCTTT. Translation gives CASSEVDRYTEAFF.

This rearrangement joins TRBV28 to TRBJ2-1; D is ambiguous. Germline assignment: CDR1 MDHEN and CDR2 SYDVKM. V lost 6 bases and J lost 3, with 6 bases in between. CDR3 size: 12 residues. The CDR3 loop reads CASSPSYNEQFF. In DNA form, the CDR3 reads TGTGCCAGCAGCCCCAGCTACAATGAGCAGTTCTTC.

Points on this clone: At the DNA level, this CDR3 is encoded by other sequences in the same sample as well. The chain is built from TRBV5-5 and TRBJ2-7; D is unclear. Germline lookup yields CDR1 SGHKS and CDR2 YYEKEE (reference sequence). The CDR3 consists of 12 residues. Trimming left V 5 bases short and J 2 bases short, with 8 bases between. CDR3 protein: CASSVGTYEQYF. CDR3 nucleotides: TGTGCCAGCAGTGTGGGGACCTACGAGCAGTACTTC.

This clone was recorded only once. The chain joins TRBV18 to TRBJ2-3, with 7 nucleotides matching TRBD1. Germline V CDR1 and CDR2: KGHSH, LQKENI. This CDR3 is 15 amino acids long. J gave up 4 bases and V 3 bases, and 7 bases lay outside the gene matches. This CDR3 reads CASSPTGHGSDTQYF. The CDR3, as DNA: TGTGCCAGCTCACCGACAGGGCATGGTTCAGATACGCAGTATTTT.

The chain carries TRBV5-6 and TRBJ1-1; 10 bases fit TRBD1. The germline CDR1 and CDR2 sequences are SGHDT and YYEEEE. The CDR3 covers 16 residues. V lost 0 bases to trimming and J lost 1 base; unmatched junction nucleotides: 3. The CDR3 nucleotides are TGTGCCAGCAGCTTGGGACAGGGGGCTACGAACACTGAAGCTTTCTTT. Translated, it gives CASSLGQGATNTEAFF.

This clone was picked up a small number of times. This chain uses TRBV11-2 with TRBJ1-1; D not certain. Germline V CDR1 and CDR2: SGHAT, FQNNGV. The V gene lost 6 bases and the J gene lost 4 bases, with 15 bases spanning the gap. The CDR3 totals 14 residues. The DNA of the CDR3 is TGTGCCAGCAGACCCCGGACCGGGGTCACTGAAGCTTTCTTT. It specifies CASRPRTGVTEAFF. Full variable domain (remainder filled in from reference TRBV11-2 and TRBJ1-1): EAGVAQSPRYKIIEKRQSVAFWCNPISGHATLYWYQQILGQGPKLLIQFQNNGVVDDSQLPKDRFSAERLKGVDSTLKIQPAKLEDSAVYLCASRPRTGVTEAFFGQGTRLTVV.

This clone was counted a single time. The CDR3 here is CASSLNPSVQETQYF. CDR3 DNA sequence: TGTGCCAGCAGCTTGAACCCCAGCGTTCAAGAGACCCAGTACTTC. This sequence joins TRBV5-5 and TRBJ2-5; D is unresolved. Trimming took 1 base from V and 2 from J, leaving 12 bases between them. Germline CDR1 SGHKS, CDR2 YYEKEE (reference sequence). CDR3 size: 15 residues. The whole variable domain, filled in from reference TRBV5-5 and TRBJ2-5, reads DAGVTQSPTHLIKTRGQQVTLRCSPISGHKSVSWYQQVLGQGPQFIFQYYEKEERGRGNFPDRFSARQFPNYSSELNVNALLLGDSALYLCASSLNPSVQETQYFGPGTRLLVL.